This T cell receptor (beta chain) was identified during a study of OX40 agonist ivuxolimab in advanced cancers. Trimming removed 3 bases from V and 7 bases from J; junction bases left unmatched: 3. Germline lookup yields CDR1 MNHEY and CDR2 SMNVEV (reference sequence). The CDR3 is 13 residues long. The data were produced by immunoSEQ multiplex PCR, yet TCRdb's version contains in-frame clones alone and is incomplete. The table has under 95,000 clones, 70% to 90% seen once. The receptor's source is an adult with an advanced solid tumor such as melanoma, head and neck, liver or kidney cancer. This rearrangement joins TRBV27 to TRBJ2-1, with 7 bases fitting TRBD2. The sequences come from CD4+ or CD8+ T cells sorted from blood, collected in a trial of the OX40 agonist ivuxolimab. The CDR3 coding sequence is TGTGCCAGCAGTTTGGGGGGGTTAAATGAGCAGTTCTTC. Amino acids: CASSLGGLNEQFF.